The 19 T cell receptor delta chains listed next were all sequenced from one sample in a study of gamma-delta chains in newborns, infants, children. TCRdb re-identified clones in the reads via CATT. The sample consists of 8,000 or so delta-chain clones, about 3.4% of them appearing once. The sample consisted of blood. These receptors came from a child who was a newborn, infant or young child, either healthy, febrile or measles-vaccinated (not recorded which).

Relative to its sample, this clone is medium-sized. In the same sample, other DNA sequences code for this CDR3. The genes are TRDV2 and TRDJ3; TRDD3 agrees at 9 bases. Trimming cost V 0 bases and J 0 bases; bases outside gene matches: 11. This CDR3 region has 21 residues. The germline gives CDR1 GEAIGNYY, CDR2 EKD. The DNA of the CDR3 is TGTGCCTGTGACACCGTTCGGCTGGGGGATTCGAGCTCCTGGGACACCCGACAGATGTTTTTC. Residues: CACDTVRLGDSSSWDTRQMFF.

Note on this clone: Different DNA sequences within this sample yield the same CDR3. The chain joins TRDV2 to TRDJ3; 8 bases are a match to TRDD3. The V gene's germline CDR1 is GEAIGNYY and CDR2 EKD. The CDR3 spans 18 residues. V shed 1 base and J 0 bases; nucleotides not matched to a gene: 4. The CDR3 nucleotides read TGTGCCTGTGACACACTGGGGGGGAGCTCCTGGGACACCCGACAGATGTTTTTC. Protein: CACDTLGGSSWDTRQMFF.

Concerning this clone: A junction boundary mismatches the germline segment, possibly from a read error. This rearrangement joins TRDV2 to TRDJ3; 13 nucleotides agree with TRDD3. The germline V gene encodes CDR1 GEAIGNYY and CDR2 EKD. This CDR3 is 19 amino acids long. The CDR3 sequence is CACDTLGDTGSRDTRQIFF. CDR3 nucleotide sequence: TGTGCCTGTGACACACTGGGGGATACGGGCTCCCGGGACACCCGACAGATTTTTTTC.

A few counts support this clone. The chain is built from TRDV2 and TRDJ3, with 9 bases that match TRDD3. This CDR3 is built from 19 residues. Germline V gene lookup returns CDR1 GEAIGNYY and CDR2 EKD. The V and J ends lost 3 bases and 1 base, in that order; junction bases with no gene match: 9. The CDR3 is CACDLLYWGTSWDTRQMFF. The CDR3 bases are TGTGCCTGTGACCTTTTGTACTGGGGGACATCCTGGGACACCCGACAGATGTTTTTC.

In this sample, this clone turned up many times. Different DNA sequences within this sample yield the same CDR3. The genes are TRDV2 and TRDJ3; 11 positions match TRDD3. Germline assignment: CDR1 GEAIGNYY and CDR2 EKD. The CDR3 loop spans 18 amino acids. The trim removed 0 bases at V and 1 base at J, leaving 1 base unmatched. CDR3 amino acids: CACDTLGDTSWDTRQMFF. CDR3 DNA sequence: TGTGCCTGTGACACCTTGGGGGATACGTCCTGGGACACCCGACAGATGTTTTTC.

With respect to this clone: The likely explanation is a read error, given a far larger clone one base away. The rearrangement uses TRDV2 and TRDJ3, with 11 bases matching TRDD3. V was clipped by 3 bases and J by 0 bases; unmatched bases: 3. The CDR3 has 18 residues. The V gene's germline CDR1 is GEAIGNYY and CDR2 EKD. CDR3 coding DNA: TGTGCCTGTGACGATACTGGGGGATACTCCTGGGACACCCGACAGATGTTTTTC. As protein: CACDDTGGYSWDTRQMFF.

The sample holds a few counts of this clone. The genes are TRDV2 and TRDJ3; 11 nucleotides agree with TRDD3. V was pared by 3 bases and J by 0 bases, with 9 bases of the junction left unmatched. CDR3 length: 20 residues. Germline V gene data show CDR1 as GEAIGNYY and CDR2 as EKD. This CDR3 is CACDSLLGDTSSWDTRQMFF. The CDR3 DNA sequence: TGTGCCTGTGACTCCCTCCTGGGGGATACCAGCTCCTGGGACACCCGACAGATGTTTTTC.

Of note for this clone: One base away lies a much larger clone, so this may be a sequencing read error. CDR3 nucleotide sequence: TGTGCCTGTGACGTACTGGGGGATACAACAGCACAACCCTTCTTT. Residues: CACDVLGDTTAQPFF. The chain couples TRDV2 to TRDJ2; 12 nucleotides match TRDD3. Germline V lookup: CDR1 GEAIGNYY, CDR2 EKD. The CDR3 totals 15 residues.

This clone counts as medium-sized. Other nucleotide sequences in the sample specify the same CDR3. As DNA, the CDR3 is TGTGCCTGTGACACCGTACTGGGGGTAAGCTCCTGGGACACCCGACAGATGTTTTTC. The encoded protein is CACDTVLGVSSWDTRQMFF. The chain employs TRDV2 and TRDJ3, with 8 bases lining up with TRDD3. Germline trimming cut 0 bases from V and 0 bases from J; bases unmatched to any gene: 6. Per germline, CDR1 GEAIGNYY and CDR2 EKD. The CDR3 consists of 19 residues.

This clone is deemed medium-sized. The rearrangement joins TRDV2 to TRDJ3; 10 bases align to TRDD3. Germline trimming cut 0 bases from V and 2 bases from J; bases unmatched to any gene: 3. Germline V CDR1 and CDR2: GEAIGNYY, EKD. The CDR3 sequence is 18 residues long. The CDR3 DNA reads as TGTGCCTGTGACACCGTGGGGGATACTACCTGGGACACCCGACAGATGTTTTTC. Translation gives CACDTVGDTTWDTRQMFF.

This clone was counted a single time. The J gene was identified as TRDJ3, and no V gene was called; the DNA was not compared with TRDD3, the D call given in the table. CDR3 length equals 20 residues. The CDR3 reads CACGTVEGWGIPWDTRQMFF. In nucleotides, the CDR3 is TGTGCCTGTGGCACCGTGGAGGGGTGGGGGATACCCTGGGACACCCGCCAGATGTTTTTC.

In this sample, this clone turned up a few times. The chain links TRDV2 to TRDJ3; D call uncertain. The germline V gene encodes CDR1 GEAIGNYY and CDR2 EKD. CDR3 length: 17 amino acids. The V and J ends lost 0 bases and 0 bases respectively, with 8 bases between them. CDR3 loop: CACDTFSGSWDTRQMFF. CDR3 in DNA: TGTGCCTGTGACACCTTCTCCGGCTCCTGGGACACCCGACAGATGTTTTTC.

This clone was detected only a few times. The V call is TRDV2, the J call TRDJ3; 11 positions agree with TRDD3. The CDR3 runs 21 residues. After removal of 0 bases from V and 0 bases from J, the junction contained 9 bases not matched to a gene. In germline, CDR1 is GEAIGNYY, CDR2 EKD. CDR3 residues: CACDTAGGYSVSSWDTRQMFF. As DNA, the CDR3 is TGTGCCTGTGACACCGCTGGGGGATACTCCGTGAGCTCCTGGGACACCCGACAGATGTTTTTC.

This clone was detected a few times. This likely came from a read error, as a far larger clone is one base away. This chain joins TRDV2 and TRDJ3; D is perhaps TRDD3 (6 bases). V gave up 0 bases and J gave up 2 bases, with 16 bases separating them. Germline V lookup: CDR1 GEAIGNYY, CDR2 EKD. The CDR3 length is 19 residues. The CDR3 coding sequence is TGTGCCTGTGACACCTGGGGATCTAAAAGCCCCTGGGACACCCGACAGATGTTTTTC. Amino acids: CACDTWGSKSPWDTRQMFF.

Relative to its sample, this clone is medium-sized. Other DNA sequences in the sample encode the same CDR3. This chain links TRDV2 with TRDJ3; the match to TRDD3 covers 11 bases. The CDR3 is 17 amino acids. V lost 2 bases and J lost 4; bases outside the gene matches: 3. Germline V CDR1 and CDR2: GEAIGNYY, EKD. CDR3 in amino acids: CACDILGDIWDTRQMFF. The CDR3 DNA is TGTGCCTGTGACATACTGGGGGATATTTGGGACACCCGACAGATGTTTTTC.

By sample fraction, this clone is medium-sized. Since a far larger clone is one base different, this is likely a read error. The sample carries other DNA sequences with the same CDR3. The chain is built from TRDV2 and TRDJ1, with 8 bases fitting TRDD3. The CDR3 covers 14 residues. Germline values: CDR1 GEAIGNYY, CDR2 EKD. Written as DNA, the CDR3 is TGTGCCCGTGACGTACTGGGGGACACCGATAAACTCATCTTT. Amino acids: CARDVLGDTDKLIF.

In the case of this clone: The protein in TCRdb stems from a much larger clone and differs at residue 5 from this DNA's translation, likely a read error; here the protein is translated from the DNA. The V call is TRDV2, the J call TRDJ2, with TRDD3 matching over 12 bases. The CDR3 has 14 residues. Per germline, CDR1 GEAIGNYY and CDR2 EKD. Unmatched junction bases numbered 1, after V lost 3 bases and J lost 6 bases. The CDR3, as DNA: TGTGCCTGTGACGCTGGGGGATACGCAGCACAACTCTTCTTT. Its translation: CACDAGGYAAQLFF.

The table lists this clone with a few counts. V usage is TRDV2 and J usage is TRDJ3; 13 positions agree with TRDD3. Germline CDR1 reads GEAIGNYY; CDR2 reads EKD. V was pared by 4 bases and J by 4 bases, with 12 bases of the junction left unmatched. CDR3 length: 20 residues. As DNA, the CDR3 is TGTGCCTGTGAAACCGTACTGGGGGATACGTTAAAATGGGACACCCGACAGATGTTTTTC. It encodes CACETVLGDTLKWDTRQMFF.

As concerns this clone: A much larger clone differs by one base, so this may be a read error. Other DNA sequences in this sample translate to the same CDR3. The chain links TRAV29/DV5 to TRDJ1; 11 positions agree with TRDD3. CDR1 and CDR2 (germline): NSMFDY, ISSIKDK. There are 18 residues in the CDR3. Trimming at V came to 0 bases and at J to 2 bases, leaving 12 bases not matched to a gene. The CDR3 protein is CAASESWGIRPYTDKLIF. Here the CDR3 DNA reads TGTGCAGCAAGCGAGAGTTGGGGGATACGCCCTTATACCGATAAACTCATCTTT.